These T cell receptor beta chains were read from a single sample in a study of T cell repertoires in cytomegalovirus infection. TCRdb used MiXCR to reprocess the reads, holding one entry per CDR3 protein. Among hundreds of thousands of distinct CDR3 sequences, roughly a quarter were seen once, and the ten largest hold less than 9.5%. Input material: CD8+ T cells from PBMCs. These TCRs come from a human donor in good health (CMV status not recorded). Some clones in this sample may be carry-over from other donors' samples. The CDR3 runs from the conserved cysteine through the conserved F or W. The order of the fields is clone size, V gene, D gene, J gene, CDR3 DNA, CDR3 protein. The D gene is left open where the match is weak. Clone size is stated in some rows and not others, as once, few, many or a class when expanded.

few	TRBV20-1	.	TRBJ1-3	TGCAGTGCTAGAGATCGCGGGGGTCCCATATATTTT	CSARDRGGPIYF
few	TRBV9	.	TRBJ2-1	TGTGCCAGCAGCGTAGATAACGGATACAATGAGCAGTTCTTC	CASSVDNGYNEQFF
.	TRBV7-3	TRBD1	TRBJ1-5	TGTGCCAGCAGCGCTCACCACGCCTTACCGGGACAGGGGGAATCAGCCCAGCATTTT	CASSAHHALPGQGESAQHF
.	TRBV6-2/TRBV6-3	.	TRBJ1-1	TGTGCCAGCAGTTATTTATCCGGGACGGCCTTCGGGAACACTGAAGCTTTCTTT	CASSYLSGTAFGNTEAFF
many	TRBV12-3/TRBV12-4	.	TRBJ2-3	TGTGCCAGCAGTGCCCAGGGAGATACGCAGTATTTT	CASSAQGDTQYF
many	TRBV7-9	.	TRBJ2-5	TGTGCCAGCAGCCTCGGCGCCAGGGATATAGAGACCCAGTACTTC	CASSLGARDIETQYF
many	TRBV25-1	TRBD2	TRBJ2-7	TGTGCCAGCAGTGAATGGAAGCGGGACGCCTACGAGCAGTACTTC	CASSEWKRDAYEQYF
few	TRBV14	.	TRBJ2-1	TGTGCCAGCAGCCAAGTACCAGGGGTCCTCTACAATGAGCAGTTCTTC	CASSQVPGVLYNEQFF
.	TRBV20-1	.	TRBJ2-3	TGCAGTGCTACCAGTATAAGGTCGGGCGGGGAAGCTAGCACAGATACGCAGTATTTT	CSATSIRSGGEASTDTQYF
.	TRBV4-2	.	TRBJ2-1	TGTGCCAGCAGCCAAGAAGACAGGCCACTCAATGAGCAGTTCTTC	CASSQEDRPLNEQFF
few	TRBV14	.	TRBJ2-3	TGTGCCAGCAGCCAAGATCGGCCGTTACAATCCCCAAGCACAGATACGCAGTATTTT	CASSQDRPLQSPSTDTQYF